The 18 T cell receptor beta chains given below trace back to one sample, sequenced in a study of T cell responses to AZD1222 COVID-19 vaccine. The protocol was immunoSEQ multiplex PCR, while the TCRdb copy is restricted to in-frame clones and leaves out a portion. The repertoire includes some 74,000 clones, roughly 85% of them detected once, and 1.3% sits in the top ten. The sequencing here drew on peripheral blood, taken 28 days after the second AZD1222 dose. These receptors were collected from an adult who received the AZD1222 COVID-19 vaccine.

The V gene is TRBV10-3, the J gene TRBJ1-5, with D possibly TRBD1 on 5 matching bases. Per the germline V gene, CDR1 is ENHRY and CDR2 is SYGVKD. This CDR3 region has 15 residues. V was cut by 10 bases and J by 4 bases, with 20 bases left in between. As DNA, the CDR3 is TGTGCCACCTCCAGGCCGGGGGGGGAAAATCAGCCCCAGCATTTT. Protein sequence: CATSRPGGENQPQHF.

This clone was detected once. The chain recombines TRBV5-8 with TRBJ1-2; 8 nucleotides align to TRBD1. Germline trimming cut 3 bases from V and 8 bases from J; bases unmatched to any gene: 9. Germline V gene lookup returns CDR1 SGHTS and CDR2 YDEGEE. The CDR3 covers 14 residues. In DNA form, the CDR3 reads TGTGCCAGCAGCTCCCGGACAGGGAAAATCGGCTACACCTTC. Protein: CASSSRTGKIGYTF. The full variable domain, rest sourced from reference TRBV5-8 and TRBJ1-2, is EAGVTQSPTHLIKTRGQQATLRCSPISGHTSVYWYQQALGLGLQFLLWYDEGEERNRGNFPPRFSGRQFPNYSSELNVNALELEDSALYLCASSSRTGKIGYTFGSGTRLTVV.

This clone has just one count. This chain connects TRBV7-3 to TRBJ2-2; 8 nucleotides match TRBD1. CDR3 length: 13 residues. The trim removed 7 bases at V and 7 bases at J, leaving 5 bases unmatched. Germline values: CDR1 SGHTA, CDR2 FQGTGA. The CDR3 loop reads CASNTGGFGELFF. CDR3 nucleotide sequence: TGTGCCAGCAATACAGGGGGTTTCGGGGAGCTGTTTTTT.

Of note for this clone: One end of the junction fails to match germline, which may point to a read error. The genes are TRBV6-6 and TRBJ1-2; D gene unclear. This CDR3 is built from 14 residues. Germline CDR1 and CDR2: MNHNY and SVGAGI (reference sequence). Here the CDR3 DNA reads TGTGCCAGCAGTTACGGAGTGTTTAGCTATGGTTACACCTTC. This sequence encodes CASSYGVFSYGYTF.

CDR3 sequence (DNA): TGTGCCAGCAGTTACTCTGGACAGGGGGAGTATGGCTACACCTTC. Its translation is CASSYSGQGEYGYTF. This chain connects TRBV6-5 to TRBJ1-2; TRBD1 matches 10 bases. Unmatched junction bases numbered 3, after V lost 0 bases and J lost 5 bases. Germline values: CDR1 MNHEY, CDR2 SVGAGI. This CDR3 contains 15 residues.

Points on this clone: One junction end does not reproduce the germline sequence, and a read error may be involved. The chain is built from TRBV6-1 and TRBJ1-3; D perhaps matches TRBD1 (6 bases). Per the germline V gene, CDR1 is MNHNS and CDR2 is SASEGT. This CDR3 region has 15 residues. In DNA, the CDR3 is TGTGCCAGCAGAGAAGACAGGTTCTCTGGAAACACCATATATTTT. Encoded protein: CASREDRFSGNTIYF.

The chain uses TRBV19 and TRBJ2-3; 8 bases are shared with TRBD2. The CDR3 runs 15 residues. The V segment lost 7 bases and the J segment 4 bases; nucleotides outside the gene matches: 10. Germline V lookup: CDR1 LNHDA, CDR2 SQIVND (reference sequence). CDR3 in amino acids: CASTDWSGSADTQYF. The CDR3 DNA follows: TGTGCCAGTACCGACTGGAGCGGGAGTGCAGATACGCAGTATTTT. The full variable domain, in which reference TRBV19 and TRBJ2-3 provide the parts outside the CDR3, is DGGITQSPKYLFRKEGQNVTLSCEQNLNHDAMYWYRQDPGQGLRLIYYSQIVNDFQKGDIAEGYSVSREKKESFPLTVTSAQKNPTAFYLCASTDWSGSADTQYFGPGTRLTVL.

Here the CDR3 reads CASSLDFGAANTEAFF. As DNA, the CDR3 is TGTGCCAGCAGCTTAGATTTTGGGGCAGCGAACACTGAAGCTTTCTTT. The chain carries TRBV11-2 and TRBJ1-1, with D perhaps matching TRBD1 (5 bases). V lost 0 bases and J 1 base, leaving 12 bases between the germline ends. The CDR3 loop spans 16 amino acids. Germline assignment: CDR1 SGHAT and CDR2 FQNNGV.

J is TRBJ1-4 and V is TRBV4-3, with D possibly matching TRBD1 (6 bases). CDR3 length: 17 residues. From germline, CDR1 is LGHNA and CDR2 YSLEER. The ends were cut back, 1 base at V and 4 bases at J, with 16 bases in the middle. This chain's CDR3 is CASSQAAQGHNNEKLFF. The CDR3 region has the DNA TGCGCCAGCAGCCAAGCCGCACAGGGTCATAATAATGAAAAACTGTTTTTT.

This chain connects TRBV18 to TRBJ1-6; 9 nucleotides align to TRBD1. CDR3 size: 15 residues. V lost 4 bases and J lost 7; bases outside the gene matches: 5. Germline values: CDR1 KGHSH, CDR2 LQKENI. This chain's CDR3 is CASSRTGDRNSPLHF. As DNA, the CDR3 is TGTGCCAGCTCACGGACAGGGGATCGGAATTCACCCCTCCACTTT.

The gene calls are TRBV30 and TRBJ1-2; D is unresolved. The germline V and J ends were trimmed by 4 bases and 2 bases, with 8 bases remaining between them. The CDR3 is made up of 12 amino acids. Germline CDR1 reads GTSNPN; CDR2 reads SVGIG (reference sequence). The CDR3 is CAWNLGNYGYTF. The DNA of the CDR3 is TGTGCCTGGAATCTGGGGAACTATGGCTACACCTTC.

This sequence joins TRBV7-9 and TRBJ1-6, with TRBD1 matching 10 bases. Germline trimming cut 2 bases from V and 7 bases from J; bases unmatched to any gene: 2. Germline V lookup: CDR1 SEHNR, CDR2 FQNEAQ (reference sequence). This CDR3 is built from 15 residues. CDR3 bases: TGTGCCAGCAGCTTATCGGGACAGGGGAATTCACCCCTCCACTTT. It is translated as CASSLSGQGNSPLHF.

The rearrangement joins TRBV7-9 to TRBJ1-4; D remains unclear. Per the germline V gene, CDR1 is SEHNR and CDR2 is FQNEAQ (reference sequence). The V gene lost 1 base and the J gene lost 3 bases, with 6 bases spanning the gap. There are 14 residues in the CDR3. CDR3 in DNA: TGTGCCAGCAGCTTAGGGGGAGCTAATGAAAAACTGTTTTTT. Encoded protein: CASSLGGANEKLFF.

This clone was observed a single time. The chain combines TRBV30 with TRBJ2-3; D may be TRBD1 (5 bases). Germline CDR1 GTSNPN, CDR2 SVGIG (reference sequence). The V and J ends lost 2 bases and 6 bases respectively, with 9 bases between them. The length of the CDR3 is 12 residues. The CDR3 nucleotides are TGTGCCTGGAGTTCTGGGGCGGATACGCAGTATTTT. Residues: CAWSSGADTQYF.

The rearrangement uses TRBV5-8 and TRBJ2-3; D is undetermined. From germline, CDR1 is SGHTS and CDR2 YDEGEE. The CDR3 covers 16 residues. Trimming removed 0 bases from V and 0 bases from J, with 11 bases in between. In DNA form, the CDR3 reads TGTGCCAGCAGCTTGGGTGCTTCCCGTAGCACAGATACGCAGTATTTT. Protein sequence: CASSLGASRSTDTQYF.

Only one count was recorded for this clone. This chain uses TRBV18 with TRBJ2-2; D gene unclear. The CDR3 consists of 13 residues. The V gene's germline CDR1 is KGHSH and CDR2 LQKENI. Trimming left V 6 bases short and J 0 bases short, with 5 bases between. CDR3 in amino acids: CASSKTNTGELFF. The CDR3 DNA is TGTGCCAGCTCGAAAACGAACACCGGGGAGCTGTTTTTT.

The chain links TRBV6-2 or TRBV6-3 to TRBJ1-6; D not certain. The CDR3 is made up of 13 amino acids. CDR1 MNHEY and CDR2 SVGEGT come from the germline V gene. V was trimmed by 0 bases and J by 7 bases, leaving 4 bases between them. The CDR3 DNA is TGTGCCAGCAGTTACTCAGGAAATTCACCCCTCCACTTT. Protein sequence: CASSYSGNSPLHF.

This clone was counted once. The chain uses TRBV9 and TRBJ1-1; maybe TRBD1 (5 bases). The CDR3 is 15 residues long. The V end lost 4 bases, the J end lost 1 base, and 14 bases lay between the germline ends. Looked up from germline, CDR1 is SGDLS and CDR2 is YYNGEE. The CDR3 here is CASSPLGGKNTEAFF. The CDR3 DNA follows: TGTGCCAGCAGCCCCCTGGGGGGAAAGAACACTGAAGCTTTCTTT. The whole variable domain, remainder taken from reference TRBV9 and TRBJ1-1, is DSGVTQTPKHLITATGQRVTLRCSPRSGDLSVYWYQQSLDQGLQFLIQYYNGEERAKGNILERFSAQQFPDLHSELNLSSLELGDSALYFCASSPLGGKNTEAFFGQGTRLTVV.